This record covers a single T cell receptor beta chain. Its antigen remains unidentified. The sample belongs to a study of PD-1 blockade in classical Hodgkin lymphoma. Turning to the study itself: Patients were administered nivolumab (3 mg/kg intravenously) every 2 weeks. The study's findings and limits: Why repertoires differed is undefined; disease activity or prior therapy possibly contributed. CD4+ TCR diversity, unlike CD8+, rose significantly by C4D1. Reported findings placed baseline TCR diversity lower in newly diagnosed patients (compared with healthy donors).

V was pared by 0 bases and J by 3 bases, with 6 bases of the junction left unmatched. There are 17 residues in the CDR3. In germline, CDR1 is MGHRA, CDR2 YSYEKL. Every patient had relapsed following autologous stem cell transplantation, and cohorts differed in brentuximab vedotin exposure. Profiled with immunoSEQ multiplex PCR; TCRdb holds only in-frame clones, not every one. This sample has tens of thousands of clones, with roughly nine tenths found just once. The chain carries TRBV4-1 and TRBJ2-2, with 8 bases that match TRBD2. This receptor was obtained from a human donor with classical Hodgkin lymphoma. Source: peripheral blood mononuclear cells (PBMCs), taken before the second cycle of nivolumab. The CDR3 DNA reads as TGCGCCAGCAGCCAAGATTCGGCTAGCGGGTACACCGGGGAGCTGTTTTTT. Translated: CASSQDSASGYTGELFF.